The text below deals with one T cell receptor (beta chain). V was cut by 6 bases and J by 5 bases, with 13 bases left in between. The germline CDR1 and CDR2 sequences are MNHEY and SMNVEV (reference sequence). The CDR3 loop spans 13 amino acids. This sample is part of a study of shared clonotypes between healthy human individuals. Here immunoSEQ multiplex PCR was the method, and the copy in TCRdb shows in-frame clones only, minus some. The sample includes 2.3 million or so clones, roughly 93% seen only once; the top ten take about 0.39%. This TCR came from a young man in good health. Some clones in this sample may be carry-over from other donors' samples. The gene calls are TRBV27 and TRBJ1-2; the D is unclear. Material for sequencing was naive CD4+ T cells from PBMCs. Subset: CD45RA+ positively selected. The CDR3 DNA sequence: TGTGCCAGCAGCCGCGGGAGATATTATGGCTACACCTTC. Translating it yields CASSRGRYYGYTF.